The 25 T cell receptor beta chains below were found in one sample sequenced in a study of cytomegalovirus exposure and HLA in healthy donors. The PCR ran on 60 Vbeta and 13 Jbeta primers. Profiled with immunoSEQ multiplex PCR; TCRdb holds only in-frame clones, not every one. This repertoire shows roughly 230,000 clones, approximately 78% found once; its top ten account for 0.45% to 0.5%. The source material was PBMCs. The receptors shown here come from a boy aged 5-17 years in good health and CMV-seronegative.

This clone was seen just once. The chain couples TRBV5-6 to TRBJ1-1; D remains unclear. The CDR3 has 14 residues. CDR1 is SGHDT and CDR2 is YYEEEE in the germline V gene. Trimming left V 3 bases short and J 7 bases short, with 16 bases between. In DNA form, the CDR3 reads TGTGCCAGCAGCTGGGGAGCGTACCACCGTGAAGCTTTCTTT. This sequence encodes CASSWGAYHREAFF.

This clone turned up a few times. The CDR3 region has the DNA TGTGCCAGTAGTATAAAGGGCCCAGACCTTTCGGGGAGGTGTGGCTACACCTTC. Its protein is CASSIKGPDLSGRCGYTF. This sequence joins TRBV19 and TRBJ1-2; D ambiguous. The CDR3 is made up of 18 amino acids. CDR1 and CDR2 (germline): LNHDA, SQIVND (reference sequence). The germline V and J ends were trimmed by 2 bases and 7 bases, with 26 bases remaining between them.

J is TRBJ2-3 and V is TRBV30; D not resolved. Looked up from germline, CDR1 is GTSNPN and CDR2 is SVGIG (reference sequence). Trimming left V 1 base short and J 4 bases short, with 9 bases between. This CDR3 has 13 amino acids. CDR3 coding DNA: TGTGCCTGGAGTGGGAGTGGCGCAGATACGCAGTATTTT. Encoded protein: CAWSGSGADTQYF.

This clone was recorded once. V usage is TRBV30 and J usage is TRBJ1-2; maybe TRBD1 (5 bases). The CDR3 is 13 residues long. In germline, CDR1 is GTSNPN, CDR2 SVGIG (reference sequence). V dropped 1 base and J dropped 7 bases, with 13 bases sitting between them. CDR3 DNA sequence: TGTGCCTGGAGTGGACAGCCGGGGGGTGGCTACACCTTC. This encodes CAWSGQPGGGYTF.

The CDR3 loop reads CASSRFSSGSTDTQYF. The CDR3 nucleotides read TGCGCCAGCAGTCGTTTTTCTAGCGGGAGCACAGATACGCAGTATTTT. This rearrangement joins TRBV5-1 to TRBJ2-3; TRBD2 matches 8 bases. Germline V gives CDR1 SGHRS, CDR2 YFSETQ. CDR3 length equals 16 residues. Unmatched junction bases numbered 8, after V lost 5 bases and J lost 0 bases.

This clone was seen a single time. The V gene is TRBV13, the J gene TRBJ2-2, with 9 positions matching TRBD1. With V trimmed by 3 bases and J by 2 bases, 1 base remained unmatched. The CDR3 spans 15 residues. Germline V CDR1 and CDR2: PRHDT, FYEKMQ (reference sequence). The CDR3 loop is CASSLGQGNTGELFF. CDR3 DNA sequence: TGTGCCAGCAGCTTGGGACAGGGCAACACCGGGGAGCTGTTTTTT.

The rearrangement uses TRBV7-9 and TRBJ1-5; the D gene is possibly TRBD1 (6 bases). V gave up 1 base and J gave up 4 bases, with 14 bases separating them. CDR3 length equals 16 residues. CDR1 and CDR2 (germline): SEHNR, FQNEAQ (reference sequence). DNA of the CDR3: TGTGCCAGCAGCTTAGGGTCAGGGGCATCGAATCAGCCCCAGCATTTT. Its protein product is CASSLGSGASNQPQHF.

The chain couples TRBV5-1 to TRBJ2-1, with TRBD1 matching over 7 bases. CDR3 size: 13 residues. Per the germline V gene, CDR1 is SGHRS and CDR2 is YFSETQ. The J segment lost 5 bases and the V segment lost 4 bases, leaving 3 bases of the junction unmatched. The CDR3 nucleotides read TGCGCCAGCAGCGAAGGGGGCCACAATGAGCAGTTCTTC. Translated, it gives CASSEGGHNEQFF.

V gene TRBV2 combines with J gene TRBJ2-7, with D perhaps matching TRBD1 (5 bases). This CDR3 contains 15 residues. Between the trimmed V and J ends, which lost 4 bases and 0 bases, there was a span of 13 bases. Germline V gene lookup returns CDR1 SNHLY and CDR2 FYNNEI. The CDR3 here is CASSVSRASSYEQYF. The CDR3 region has the DNA TGTGCCAGCAGTGTTTCCAGGGCCAGCTCCTACGAGCAGTACTTC.

This clone appeared a few times. The rearrangement links TRBV5-6 to TRBJ1-6; TRBD1 is a possible D gene (5 bases). Trimming left V 1 base short and J 0 bases short, with 17 bases between. CDR1 is SGHDT and CDR2 is YYEEEE in the germline V gene. The CDR3 has 19 residues. CDR3 sequence (DNA): TGTGCCAGCAGCTTGCGGACGGGGGGAGGAAGCTCCTATAATTCACCCCTCCACTTT. Its protein is CASSLRTGGGSSYNSPLHF.

The chain links TRBV5-6 to TRBJ1-1; perhaps TRBD1 as D (5 bases). CDR3 length: 12 amino acids. Trimming stripped 2 bases from V and 11 bases from J, with 13 bases between. Germline CDR1 is SGHDT and CDR2 is YYEEEE. The CDR3 DNA reads as TGTGCCAGCAGCTTAGGCAGGGTGGGCGCTTTCTTT. This sequence encodes CASSLGRVGAFF.

Remarks on this clone: At the DNA level, this CDR3 is encoded by other sequences in the same sample as well. The chain uses TRBV29-1 and TRBJ1-1; 7 nucleotides line up with TRBD1. Germline CDR1 SQVTM, CDR2 ANQGSEA. Losses at the gene ends were 3 bases for V and 1 base for J; bases not matched to a gene: 5. CDR3 length equals 14 residues. The CDR3, as DNA: TGCAGCGTTGACGACAGGGCCAAGAACACTGAAGCTTTCTTT. Residues: CSVDDRAKNTEAFF.

The chain couples TRBV9 to TRBJ1-2, with 8 bases identical to TRBD1. The junction had 14 bases not matched to a gene; V was cut back by 0 bases and J by 4 bases. The CDR3 length is 18 residues. Per the germline V gene, CDR1 is SGDLS and CDR2 is YYNGEE. Here the CDR3 DNA reads TGTGCCAGCAGCGTAGCAACGGGACAGGCTCCGTTGGCCTATGGCTACACCTTC. Protein sequence: CASSVATGQAPLAYGYTF. The variable domain in full, completed from reference TRBV9 and TRBJ1-2, reads DSGVTQTPKHLITATGQRVTLRCSPRSGDLSVYWYQQSLDQGLQFLIQYYNGEERAKGNILERFSAQQFPDLHSELNLSSLELGDSALYFCASSVATGQAPLAYGYTFGSGTRLTVV.

This chain uses TRBV5-8 with TRBJ1-5; 7 bases are shared with TRBD1. The germline CDR1 and CDR2 sequences are SGHTS and YDEGEE. J gave up 7 bases and V 2 bases, and 3 bases lay outside the gene matches. The CDR3 has 13 residues. The CDR3 region is CASSFRGDQPQHF. Written as DNA, the CDR3 is TGTGCCAGCAGCTTCAGGGGGGACCAGCCCCAGCATTTT.

This clone was detected only once. The chain employs TRBV30 and TRBJ1-1; no clear D gene. CDR1 is GTSNPN, CDR2 SVGIG, per germline (reference sequence). The CDR3 consists of 16 residues. The V gene lost 5 bases and the J gene lost 3 bases, with 22 bases spanning the gap. The CDR3 region is CAWDSSAFSGYTEAFF. CDR3 bases: TGTGCCTGGGACTCCTCAGCTTTCTCGGGTTACACTGAAGCTTTCTTT.

The chain combines TRBV27 with TRBJ2-5; D is perhaps TRBD2 (6 bases). The closer fit of TRBJ2-7 to the DNA end suggests the J call may be wrong. Germline V gene data show CDR1 as MNHEY and CDR2 as SMNVEV (reference sequence). This CDR3 comprises 13 residues. As DNA, the CDR3 is TGTGCCAGCAGACAAAACGGGGGTTACGAGCAGTACTTC. This gives the protein CASRQNGGYEQYF.

The chain combines TRBV9 with TRBJ1-2, with 8 bases aligning to TRBD1. The germline CDR1 and CDR2 sequences are SGDLS and YYNGEE. The trim removed 0 bases at V and 8 bases at J, leaving 3 bases unmatched. The CDR3 sequence is 13 residues long. Here the CDR3 reads CASSVAGGVGYTF. CDR3 nucleotides: TGTGCCAGCAGCGTAGCAGGGGGCGTCGGCTACACCTTC.

The CDR3 sequence: CAISEPGISNYGYTF. As DNA, the CDR3 is TGTGCCATCAGCGAGCCGGGGATCTCTAACTATGGCTACACCTTC. The chain employs TRBV10-3 and TRBJ1-2, with unresolved D. The CDR3 length is 15 residues. The germline V gene has CDR1 ENHRY and CDR2 SYGVKD. V dropped 6 bases and J dropped 0 bases, with 14 bases sitting between them.

This chain uses TRBV7-9 with TRBJ2-2; D gene uncertain. Trimming stripped 11 bases from V and 7 bases from J, with 11 bases between. The CDR3 contains 11 residues. Per the germline V gene, CDR1 is SEHNR and CDR2 is FQNEAQ (reference sequence). The CDR3 region has the DNA TGTGCCCTCCCGGTGAACGGGGAGCTGTTTTTT. Amino acids: CALPVNGELFF.

The V gene is TRBV5-4, the J gene TRBJ1-1; 7 positions agree with TRBD1. The CDR3 extends over 13 amino acids. J was trimmed by 3 bases and V by 2 bases; bases with no gene match: 1. Per the germline V gene, CDR1 is SGHNT and CDR2 is YYREEE (reference sequence). The CDR3 sequence: CASSFTGDTEAFF. Here the CDR3 DNA reads TGTGCCAGCAGCTTCACAGGGGACACTGAAGCTTTCTTT.

The chain recombines TRBV30 with TRBJ2-1, with 8 bases that match TRBD1. V was pared by 5 bases and J by 2 bases, with 11 bases of the junction left unmatched. CDR1 and CDR2 from the germline V gene are GTSNPN and SVGIG (reference sequence). This CDR3 region has 16 residues. Here the CDR3 reads CAWAKQGVWTYNEQFF. DNA for the CDR3: TGTGCCTGGGCTAAACAGGGGGTATGGACCTACAATGAGCAGTTCTTC. The complete variable domain, with remaining parts taken from reference TRBV30 and TRBJ2-1, reads SQTIHQWPATLVQPVGSPLSLECTVEGTSNPNLYWYRQAAGRGLQLLFYSVGIGQISSEVPQNLSASRPQDRQFILSSKKLLLSDSGFYLCAWAKQGVWTYNEQFFGPGTRLTVL.

The chain employs TRBV5-1 and TRBJ1-1, with a tentative D call TRBD1 (6 bases). CDR1 is SGHRS and CDR2 is YFSETQ in the germline V gene. Trimming removed 5 bases from V and 0 bases from J, with 11 bases in between. This CDR3 has 14 amino acids. CDR3 loop: CASRWDNLNTEAFF. CDR3 nucleotide sequence: TGCGCCAGCAGGTGGGACAATCTGAACACTGAAGCTTTCTTT.

The V gene is TRBV7-8, the J gene TRBJ1-5; D possibly corresponds to TRBD1 (6 bases). Germline CDR1 and CDR2: SGHVS and FQNEAQ. The CDR3 is 14 amino acids. The V gene lost 3 bases and the J gene lost 5 bases, with 11 bases spanning the gap. The chain's CDR3 is CASSLFDRHQPQHF. CDR3 bases: TGTGCCAGCAGCTTGTTCGACAGGCATCAGCCCCAGCATTTT.

The chain carries TRBV5-3 and TRBJ2-7; 8 bases agree with TRBD1. Being an ORF, TRBV5-3 has a function that is uncertain. Trimming removed 9 bases from V and 5 bases from J; junction bases left unmatched: 7. The CDR3 contains 12 residues. The CDR3 coding sequence is TGTGCCAACCCAGACAGGGGCGACGAGCAGTACTTC. Its protein is CANPDRGDEQYF.

The chain is built from TRBV15 and TRBJ1-3; D is unclear. Trimming pared 9 bases from V and 2 bases from J, leaving 26 bases between. The CDR3 loop spans 18 amino acids. Germline CDR1 LNHNV, CDR2 YYDKDF (reference sequence). CDR3 loop: CATKLKVSGYVTGNTIYF. Written as DNA, the CDR3 is TGTGCCACTAAGTTAAAGGTGTCAGGCTACGTCACTGGAAACACCATATATTTT.